The 26 T cell receptor beta chains listed next were all sequenced from one sample in a study of CD8 T cells in ankylosing spondylitis. TCRdb itself ran the 5' RACE reads through MiXCR, one entry per CDR3 protein. The sample comprises roughly 250,000 distinct CDR3 sequences, approximately 10% of which are singletons, and 2.6% rests with the top ten. The specimen was blood, either unsorted or a sorted T cell fraction (not recorded which). These receptors originate from a male donor with ankylosing spondylitis or in good health (not recorded which).

In this sample, this clonotype turned up a few times. This chain joins TRBV7-9 and TRBJ2-7; 8 bases line up with TRBD2. This CDR3 has 12 residues. From germline, CDR1 is SEHNR and CDR2 FQNEAQ (reference sequence). V was clipped by 5 bases and J by 6 bases; unmatched bases: 3. CDR3 sequence reads: CASSRGGGEQYF. CDR3 DNA: TGTGCCAGCAGCCGGGGGGGAGGCGAGCAGTACTTC.

V gene TRBV10-2 combines with J gene TRBJ2-2; TRBD2 matches 12 bases. Germline lookup yields CDR1 WSHSY and CDR2 SAAADI. Trimming removed 5 bases from V and 1 base from J; junction bases left unmatched: 2. The CDR3 runs 16 residues. The DNA for the CDR3 is TGCGCCAGCAGTTTGACTAGCGGGGGGAACACCGGGGAGCTGTTTTTT. This translates into CASSLTSGGNTGELFF.

This clonotype has a count of ten or more. V is TRBV20-1 and J is TRBJ2-1, with D unclear. The CDR3 consists of 12 residues. Trimming took off 6 bases at V and 6 bases at J, with 12 bases between the two ends. CDR1 DFQATT and CDR2 SNEGSKA come from the germline V gene (reference sequence). The CDR3 DNA sequence: TGCAGTGCCCTGCCACTCGTCAATGAGCAGTTCTTC. It yields the protein CSALPLVNEQFF.

This clonotype was detected ten times or more. The V and J genes are TRBV3-1 and TRBJ1-1, with D tentatively TRBD1 (5 bases). This CDR3 contains 14 residues. Deletions cut 4 bases from V and 5 bases from J, with 14 bases between. CDR1 is LGHDT, CDR2 YNNKEL, per germline (reference sequence). The CDR3 DNA is TGTGCCAGCAGCCCGGGGGGGATTCCGACTGAAGCTTTCTTT. It is translated as CASSPGGIPTEAFF.

This clonotype was seen a handful of times. The junction and the germline gene differ at one end; a read error may be behind it. The V gene is TRBV12-3 or TRBV12-4, the J gene TRBJ1-1; the match to TRBD1 covers 7 bases. There are 13 residues in the CDR3. CDR3 nucleotide sequence: TGTACCAGCTCCCCCGACAGGGTCACTGAAGCTTTCTTT. Its protein product is CTSSPDRVTEAFF.

This clonotype was seen at least ten times. The chain couples TRBV5-1 to TRBJ2-3, with TRBD1 matching over 11 bases. The CDR3 totals 14 residues. Per the germline V gene, CDR1 is SGHRS and CDR2 is YFSETQ. Trimming removed 5 bases from V and 3 bases from J; junction bases left unmatched: 2. The CDR3 nucleotides read TGCGCCAGCAGACGGGACAGGGGGACAGATACGCAGTATTTT. It translates to CASRRDRGTDTQYF.

This clonotype was found many times. The genes are TRBV4-2 and TRBJ2-3; TRBD2 matches at 12 bases. V shed 3 bases and J 7 bases; nucleotides not matched to a gene: 8. CDR1 is LGHNA, CDR2 YNFKEQ, per germline. This CDR3 spans 16 amino acids. The CDR3 DNA reads as TGTGCCAGCAGCCACCCAGTTACTAGCGGGAGGAATACGCAGTATTTT. Its protein is CASSHPVTSGRNTQYF.

This clonotype was seen many times. J is TRBJ1-2 and V is TRBV29-1, with D tentatively TRBD1 (5 bases). The CDR3 is 12 residues long. From germline, CDR1 is SQVTM and CDR2 ANQGSEA. Between the trimmed V and J ends, which lost 6 bases and 5 bases, there was a span of 13 bases. This CDR3 is CSVGDLTYGYTF. Here the CDR3 DNA reads TGCAGCGTCGGGGACCTCACATATGGCTACACCTTC.

This clonotype occurred a few times. The chain links TRBV7-9 to TRBJ1-1; a possible D gene is TRBD1 (5 bases). The CDR3 spans 14 residues. Trimming cost V 4 bases and J 1 base, with 10 bases left between them. Germline CDR1 SEHNR, CDR2 FQNEAQ (reference sequence). The CDR3 spells CASSSDTRNTEAFF. The CDR3, as DNA: TGTGCCAGCAGCTCGGACACTCGGAACACTGAAGCTTTCTTT.

There are many counts of this clonotype. CDR3 nucleotides: TGTGCCAGCAGTAGCGGGGGGGCATACAATGAGCAGTTCTTC. Protein product: CASSSGGAYNEQFF. The chain carries TRBV2 and TRBJ2-1; 10 bases are shared with TRBD2. V lost 5 bases and J lost 4; bases outside the gene matches: 2. The germline CDR1 and CDR2 sequences are SNHLY and FYNNEI. There are 14 residues in the CDR3.

This sequence joins TRBV11-1 and TRBJ2-3, with TRBD2 identical over 13 bases. The CDR3 sequence is 20 residues long. Germline CDR1 SGHAT, CDR2 FQDESV (reference sequence). J gave up 3 bases and V 5 bases, and 17 bases lay outside the gene matches. The CDR3 sequence is CASSRLPASGLAGRTDTQYF. CDR3 DNA: TGTGCCAGCAGCCGACTCCCCGCTTCGGGACTAGCGGGGAGGACAGATACGCAGTATTTT.

This clonotype was observed many times. J is TRBJ1-1 and V is TRBV7-2; D unclear. The germline V gene has CDR1 SGHTA and CDR2 FQGNSA. V was shortened by 1 base and J by 1 base, with 10 bases between the two germline ends. This CDR3 has 15 residues. The CDR3 sequence: CASSLGVGGNTEAFF. The CDR3 DNA reads TGTGCCAGCAGCTTAGGGGTCGGCGGGAACACTGAAGCTTTCTTT.

This clonotype was counted many times. The chain recombines TRBV5-1 with TRBJ2-5, with 8 bases matching TRBD1. Trimming removed 4 bases from V and 14 bases from J; junction bases left unmatched: 16. The CDR3 is 14 residues long. CDR1 SGHRS and CDR2 YFSETQ come from the germline V gene. CDR3 sequence: CASSTDRAPESSYF. CDR3 coding DNA: TGCGCCAGCAGCACGGACAGGGCCCCGGAGTCGAGCTACTTC. Full variable domain (outside the CDR3, taken from reference TRBV5-1 and TRBJ2-5): KAGVTQTPRYLIKTRGQQVTLSCSPISGHRSVSWYQQTPGQGLQFLFEYFSETQRNKGNFPGRFSGRQFSNSRSEMNVSTLELGDSALYLCASSTDRAPESSYFGPGTRLLVL.

This clonotype was observed a handful of times. This chain connects TRBV2 to TRBJ2-7; 11 bases are shared with TRBD1. Germline CDR1 SNHLY, CDR2 FYNNEI. The V and J ends lost 6 bases and 5 bases, in that order; junction bases with no gene match: 9. This CDR3 spans 15 amino acids. CDR3 region: CASSRDRGSPNEQYF. The CDR3 bases are TGTGCCAGCAGCCGGGACAGGGGGTCTCCTAACGAGCAGTACTTC.

This clonotype has at least ten counts. The junction does not match germline at one end; this may be a read error. This chain connects TRBV12-3 or TRBV12-4 to TRBJ2-3; 12 bases align to TRBD2. The length of the CDR3 is 14 residues. The CDR3 loop is CASSLAGGEDTQYF. The CDR3 DNA sequence: TGTGCCAGCAGTCTAGCGGGAGGGGAAGATACGCAGTATTTT.

In this sample, this clonotype turned up many times. The CDR3 nucleotides are TGCAGCGCCCGGAGGGGACAGAGCGAGCAGTACTTC. Translation: CSARRGQSEQYF. V is TRBV29-1 and J is TRBJ2-7; TRBD1 might be the D (7 bases). The germline V and J ends were trimmed by 7 bases and 6 bases, with 16 bases remaining between them. This CDR3 contains 12 residues. The germline CDR1 and CDR2 sequences are SQVTM and ANQGSEA.

This clonotype has only a few counts. The chain couples TRBV2 to TRBJ1-5, with a possible D match to TRBD1 (6 bases). This CDR3 region has 21 residues. V lost 2 bases and J lost 6, with 32 bases in between. Germline V gene lookup returns CDR1 SNHLY and CDR2 FYNNEI. CDR3 region: CASSETAGISGEGRNRQPQHF. CDR3 bases: TGTGCCAGCAGTGAAACTGCCGGTATATCAGGGGAGGGGCGCAATCGTCAGCCCCAGCATTTT.

In this sample, this clonotype turned up many times. The chain uses TRBV25-1 and TRBJ2-1; D unresolved. Germline CDR1 is MGHDK and CDR2 is SYGVNS. The CDR3 covers 11 residues. Trimming pared 6 bases from V and 6 bases from J, leaving 6 bases between. CDR3 sequence reads: CASRELNEQFF. The CDR3 coding sequence is TGTGCCAGCAGGGAGCTCAATGAGCAGTTCTTC.

This clonotype appeared many times. The V and J genes are TRBV20-1 and TRBJ2-7; TRBD2 matches at 13 bases. The J segment lost 7 bases and the V segment lost 4 bases, leaving 10 bases of the junction unmatched. The CDR3 is 15 amino acids. CDR1 and CDR2 from the germline V gene are DFQATT and SNEGSKA (reference sequence). The CDR3 region has the DNA TGCAGTGCTAATTTCGGACTAGCGGGAGCAAGAGAGCAGTACTTC. Amino acid sequence: CSANFGLAGAREQYF.

A few counts support this clonotype. The V and J genes are TRBV4-1 and TRBJ2-7; D remains ambiguous. The CDR3 extends over 13 amino acids. V lost 4 bases to trimming and J lost 7 bases, with 14 bases between them. The germline V gene encodes CDR1 MGHRA and CDR2 YSYEKL. CDR3 amino acids: CASSPSLVGEQYF. DNA for the CDR3: TGCGCCAGCAGCCCCTCCTTAGTTGGGGAGCAGTACTTC.

Of note for this clonotype: Possible read error: a much larger clone is one base away. CDR3 DNA sequence: TGTACCACCGGAAGAGATACGGGCGATGAGCAGTTCTTC. It codes for CTTGRDTGDEQFF. The chain links TRBV24-1 to TRBJ2-1; D not certain. Germline CDR1 reads KGHDR; CDR2 reads SFDVKD. CDR3 length: 13 residues.

The genes are TRBV6-6 and TRBJ2-7; tentative D call: TRBD1 (5 bases). The V gene lost 5 bases and the J gene lost 5 bases, with 19 bases spanning the gap. Germline values: CDR1 MNHNY, CDR2 SVGAGI (reference sequence). The CDR3 is 15 residues long. The CDR3 loop reads CASSPWGAATHEQYF. For the CDR3, the DNA is TGTGCCAGCAGTCCTTGGGGCGCCGCGACCCACGAGCAGTACTTC.

This clonotype was observed at least ten times. The chain joins TRBV4-1 to TRBJ2-3, with 12 bases lining up with TRBD2. Germline loops: CDR1 MGHRA, CDR2 YSYEKL. The CDR3 spans 19 residues. The J segment lost 5 bases and the V segment lost 0 bases, leaving 12 bases of the junction unmatched. CDR3 DNA: TGCGCCAGCAGCCAAGAACTTGATGGCGGACTAGCGGGATTAGATACGCAGTATTTT. It specifies CASSQELDGGLAGLDTQYF.

This clonotype occurred many times. V and J are TRBV29-1 and TRBJ2-1; the D gene is possibly TRBD1 (5 bases). Germline assignment: CDR1 SQVTM and CDR2 ANQGSEA. Deletions cut 6 bases from V and 8 bases from J, with 17 bases between. The CDR3 is 13 residues long. This CDR3 reads CSVKMAIGDEQFF. The CDR3 nucleotides read TGCAGCGTGAAGATGGCGATAGGGGATGAGCAGTTCTTC.

The table lists this clonotype with many counts. V and J are TRBV6-5 and TRBJ1-5; unclear D gene. The germline V and J ends were trimmed by 2 bases and 1 base, with 12 bases remaining between them. This CDR3 comprises 16 residues. Per the germline V gene, CDR1 is MNHEY and CDR2 is SVGAGI. Here the CDR3 DNA reads TGTGCCAGCAGTTACGACTCGTTAAGGAGCAATCAGCCCCAGCATTTT. It yields the protein CASSYDSLRSNQPQHF.

A remark on this clonotype: This sequence may be a read error, since a much larger clone differs from it by one base. The CDR3 carries no conserved terminal phenylalanine or tryptophan, so it likely arises from a read error. The rearrangement joins TRBV4-1 to TRBJ1-1, with no clear D. Trimming removed 1 base at V and 2 bases at J, with 11 bases between. In germline, CDR1 is MGHRA, CDR2 YSYEKL. The CDR3 spans 15 residues. CDR3 sequence (DNA): TGCGCCAGCAGCCAAGGAGCGCAGACTAACACTGAAGCTTTCCTT. Residues: CASSQGAQTNTEAFL.